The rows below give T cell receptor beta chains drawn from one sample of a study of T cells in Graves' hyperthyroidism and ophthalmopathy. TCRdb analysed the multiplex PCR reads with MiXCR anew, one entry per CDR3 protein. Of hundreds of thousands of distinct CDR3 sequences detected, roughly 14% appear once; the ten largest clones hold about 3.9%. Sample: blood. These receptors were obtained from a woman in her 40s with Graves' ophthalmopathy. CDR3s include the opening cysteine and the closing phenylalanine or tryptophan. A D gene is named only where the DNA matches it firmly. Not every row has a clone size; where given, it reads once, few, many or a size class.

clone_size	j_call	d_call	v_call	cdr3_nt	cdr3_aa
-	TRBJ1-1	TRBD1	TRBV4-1	TGCGCCAGCAGCCAAGATTCCAGGGGGCTCATGAACACTGAAGCTTTCTTT	CASSQDSRGLMNTEAFF
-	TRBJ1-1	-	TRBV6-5	TGTGCCAGCAGTTACGTGTCGGGCACTGAAGCTTTCTTT	CASSYVSGTEAFF
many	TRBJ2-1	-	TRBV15	TGTGCCACCAGCAGAGATGATGAGCAGTTCTTC	CATSRDDEQFF
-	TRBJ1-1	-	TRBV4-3	TGCGCCAGCAGCCAAGCAGGACAGAACACTGAAGCTTTCTTT	CASSQAGQNTEAFF
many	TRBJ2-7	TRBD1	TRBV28	TGTGCCAGCATATCCGGACAGGGTACCTACGAGCAGTACTTC	CASISGQGTYEQYF
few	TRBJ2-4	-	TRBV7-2	TGTGCCAGCAGCTTGGGGGCGGGACTTCAAAACATTCAGTACTTC	CASSLGAGLQNIQYF
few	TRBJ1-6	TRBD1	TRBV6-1	TGTGCCAGCAGGGGACAGGGGTCGCATAATTCACCCCTCCACTTT	CASRGQGSHNSPLHF
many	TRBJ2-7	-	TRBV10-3	TGTGCCATCAGTGAGTGGGTAGGGGCCTACGAGCAGTACTTC	CAISEWVGAYEQYF
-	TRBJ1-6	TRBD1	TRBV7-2	TGTGCCAGCAGCTTGCTGAGGACAGGAGAATCACCCCTCCACTTT	CASSLLRTGESPLHF
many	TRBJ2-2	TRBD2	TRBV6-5	TGTGCCAGCAGTTACACGGGACTAGCGGGAGTTGAGCTGTTTTTT	CASSYTGLAGVELFF
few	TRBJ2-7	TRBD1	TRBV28	TGTGCCAGCAGTTTCCACCGACAGGGAACCTACGAGCAGTACTTC	CASSFHRQGTYEQYF
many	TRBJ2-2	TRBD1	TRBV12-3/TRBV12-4	TGTGCCAGCAGTAACATGGGACAGCCCACCGGGGAGCTGTTTTTT	CASSNMGQPTGELFF
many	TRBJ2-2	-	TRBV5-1	TGCGCCAGCAGCTTGGACAGTTACACCGGGGAGCTGTTTTTT	CASSLDSYTGELFF
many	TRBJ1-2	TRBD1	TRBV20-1	TGCAGTTCTGACAGGGTGCTTAACTATGGCTACACCTTC	CSSDRVLNYGYTF
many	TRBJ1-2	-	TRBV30	TGTGCCTCCACCCCGGGATCCTATGGCTACACCTTC	CASTPGSYGYTF
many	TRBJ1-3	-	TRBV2	TGTGCCAGCAGTGAGGTGTCGGTCGGAAACACCATATATTTT	CASSEVSVGNTIYF
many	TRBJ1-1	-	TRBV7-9	TGTGCCAGCAGCTTGAGTTTGGGCACTGAAGCTTTCTTT	CASSLSLGTEAFF
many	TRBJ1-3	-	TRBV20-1	TGCAGTGCCACGAGCAGGGTCCCTGGAAACACCATATATTTT	CSATSRVPGNTIYF
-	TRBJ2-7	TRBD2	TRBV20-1	TGCAGTACCAGCCCGGGACTAGCGGGAGAACAGTACTTC	CSTSPGLAGEQYF
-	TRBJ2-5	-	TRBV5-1	TGCGCCAGCAGCTTGGGGGCCGGGAGCCAGACCCAGTACTTC	CASSLGAGSQTQYF
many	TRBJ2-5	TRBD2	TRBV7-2	TGTGCCAGCAGTCTCCTAGCGGGTCTCCAAGAGACCCAGTACTTC	CASSLLAGLQETQYF
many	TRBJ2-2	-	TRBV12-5	TGTGCTAGTGGTTTGGGTAGCGGTACGAACACCGGGGAGCTGTTTTTT	CASGLGSGTNTGELFF
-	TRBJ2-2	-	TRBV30	TGTGCCTGGAGTGTAGGGCGATACACCGGGGAGCTGTTTTTT	CAWSVGRYTGELFF
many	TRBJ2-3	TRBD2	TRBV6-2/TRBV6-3	TGTGCCACCTCGCTAGCGGGACGGGCAGATACGCAGTATTTT	CATSLAGRADTQYF
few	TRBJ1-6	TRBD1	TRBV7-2	TGTGCCAGCAGCTTAGCTGCCAGGGGGAATTCACCCCTCCACTTT	CASSLAARGNSPLHF
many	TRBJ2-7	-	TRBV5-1	TGCGCCAGCAGCTTGGCCCAGTCGTATCGGGGAAGCTACGAGCAGTACTTC	CASSLAQSYRGSYEQYF
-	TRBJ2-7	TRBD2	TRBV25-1	TGTGCCAGCAGGGGAGGGTCGGGCAGGAGATACGAACAGTACTTC	CASRGGSGRRYEQYF
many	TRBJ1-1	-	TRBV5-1	TGCGCCAGCAGCTTGATTCGGGGGAGGGACACTGAAGCTTTCTTT	CASSLIRGRDTEAFF
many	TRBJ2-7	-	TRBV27	TGTGCCAGCAGTTTTTCGGACAGACCCTACGAGCAGTACTTC	CASSFSDRPYEQYF
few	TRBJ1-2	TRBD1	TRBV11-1	TGTGCCAGCAGCCCTACAGGGGGATTTGGAGTCGACTATGGCTACACCTTC	CASSPTGGFGVDYGYTF
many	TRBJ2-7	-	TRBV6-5	TGTGCCAGCAGTTACGAACCTCCGGGGACACTCTACGAGCAGTACTTC	CASSYEPPGTLYEQYF
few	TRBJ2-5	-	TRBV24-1	TGTGCCACCAGTGATTCGGTAGGGAGGCGAGAGACCCAGTACTTC	CATSDSVGRRETQYF
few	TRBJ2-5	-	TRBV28	TGTGCCAGCGGGGGGTATCAAGAGACCCAGTACTTC	CASGGYQETQYF
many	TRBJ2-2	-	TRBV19	TGTGCCAGTAGTATAGTAGGAGGAGCGAACACCGGGGAGCTGTTTTTT	CASSIVGGANTGELFF
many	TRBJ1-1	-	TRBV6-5	TGTGCCAGCAGTTGGGAACAGGACAACACTGAAGCTTTCTTT	CASSWEQDNTEAFF
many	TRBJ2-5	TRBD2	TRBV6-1	TGTGCCAGCAGAGATAGCGGGATCCGGGAGACCCAGTACTTC	CASRDSGIRETQYF
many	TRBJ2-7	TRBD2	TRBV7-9	TGTGCCAGCAGCGACTCGAGCGGGGGAACCTACGAGCAGTACTTC	CASSDSSGGTYEQYF
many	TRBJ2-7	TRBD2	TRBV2	TGTGCCAGCAAAGAGGAAGCGGGAGGCTTCTACGAGCAGTACTTC	CASKEEAGGFYEQYF
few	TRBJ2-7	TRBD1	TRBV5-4	TGTGCCAGCAGTTTGGGGGACAGGGCCATCGGCGAGCAGTACTTC	CASSLGDRAIGEQYF
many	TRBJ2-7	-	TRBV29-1	TGCAGCGTCAAACAGGCCCTCAAGGGGTCAAACGAGCAGTACTTC	CSVKQALKGSNEQYF
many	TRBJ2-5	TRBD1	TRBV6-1	TGTGCCAGCAGTGAGGCAGGGGGAGTGGAGACCCAGTACTTC	CASSEAGGVETQYF
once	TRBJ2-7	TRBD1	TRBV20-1	TGCAGTGCTAACCACGACAGGGGATCCTACGAGCAGTACTTC	CSANHDRGSYEQYF
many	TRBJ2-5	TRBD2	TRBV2	TGTGCCAGCAGTGTGGCGGGAGGTGGTGAGACCCAGTACTTC	CASSVAGGGETQYF
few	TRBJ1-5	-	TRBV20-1	TGCAGTGCCCGGACAGACTATAGCAATCAGCCCCAGCATTTT	CSARTDYSNQPQHF
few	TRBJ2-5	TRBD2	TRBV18	TGTGCCAGCTCACCGACAGCTAGCGGGTTTTACGGGACCCAGTACTTC	CASSPTASGFYGTQYF
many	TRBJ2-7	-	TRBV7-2	TGTGCCAGCAGCTTAGAAGACAGTTCCTACGAGCAGTACTTC	CASSLEDSSYEQYF
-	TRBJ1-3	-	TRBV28	TGTGCCAGCAGTTACTCCTCTTTGGGAAACACCATATATTTT	CASSYSSLGNTIYF
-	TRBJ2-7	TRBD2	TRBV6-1	TGTGCCAGCAGTGAAGCTAGCGGGAGTGCTACGACGCAGTACTTC	CASSEASGSATTQYF
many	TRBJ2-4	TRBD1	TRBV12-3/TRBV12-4	TGTGCCAGCAGTGCCGGGACAGGGAAAAACATTCAGTACTTC	CASSAGTGKNIQYF
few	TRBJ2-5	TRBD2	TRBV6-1	TGTGCAGGGGCTAGCGGGAACCAAGAGACCCAGTACTTC	CAGASGNQETQYF
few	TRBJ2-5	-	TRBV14	TGTGCCAGCAGTTTTGGACTTGGAGTTAGACAAGAGACCCAGTACTTC	CASSFGLGVRQETQYF